The present entry profiles one T cell receptor (beta chain) with its context. V lost 0 bases and J lost 2, with 23 bases in between. The CDR3 runs 19 residues. Germline CDR1 reads DFQATT; CDR2 reads SNEGSKA (reference sequence). This sample stems from a study of T cell repertoires in cytomegalovirus infection. TCRdb re-analysed the reads in MiXCR, keeping a single row per CDR3 protein. The sample holds 450,000 to 600,000 distinct CDR3 sequences, 10% to 12% seen once. Sequenced sample: PBMCs. The source of this sequence is a human donor in good health (CMV status not recorded). Some clones in this sample may be carry-over from other donors' samples. The chain employs TRBV20-1 and TRBJ2-1; unclear D gene. DNA of the CDR3: TGCAGTGCTAGAGACGCGGCTCTCAGTCTCTCATCGACCTACAATGAGCAGTTCTTC. Translating it yields CSARDAALSLSSTYNEQFF.